A selection of T cell receptor beta chains follows, all from one sample in a study of T cells in Graves' hyperthyroidism and ophthalmopathy. TCRdb reanalysed the multiplex PCR reads using MiXCR and keeps one entry per CDR3 protein. The table shows about 270,000 distinct CDR3 sequences, with around 22% occurring only once. The sample consisted of blood. These receptors all stem from a man aged 30 to 45 with Graves' ophthalmopathy. Both conserved end residues are trimmed from each CDR3. Fields, in order: CDR3 protein, V gene, J gene.

cdr3_aa: ASSNKGANSYEQY
v_call: TRBV27
j_call: TRBJ2-7

cdr3_aa: SARDYVVRSGTDTQY
v_call: TRBV20-1
j_call: TRBJ2-3

cdr3_aa: ASRSGQGHHYGYT
v_call: TRBV5-1
j_call: TRBJ1-2

cdr3_aa: ASTQRAPSEQY
v_call: TRBV6-1
j_call: TRBJ2-7

cdr3_aa: ASSEFFISEAF
v_call: TRBV6-1
j_call: TRBJ1-1

cdr3_aa: ASSLFMGPKIYSGELF
v_call: TRBV12-3/TRBV12-4
j_call: TRBJ2-2

cdr3_aa: ASSLKFNTEAF
v_call: TRBV12-3/TRBV12-4
j_call: TRBJ1-1

cdr3_aa: SAREGQGGDTEAF
v_call: TRBV20-1
j_call: TRBJ1-1

cdr3_aa: ASSRDTGNSPLH
v_call: TRBV28
j_call: TRBJ1-6

cdr3_aa: ASSFPTDTQY
v_call: TRBV5-1
j_call: TRBJ2-3

cdr3_aa: SARDQDSPDNEQF
v_call: TRBV20-1
j_call: TRBJ2-1

cdr3_aa: ASRLRDFNTGELF
v_call: TRBV12-3/TRBV12-4
j_call: TRBJ2-2

cdr3_aa: ASSLDGSEKTQY
v_call: TRBV12-3/TRBV12-4
j_call: TRBJ2-5

cdr3_aa: ASSLDGTRTDTQY
v_call: TRBV13
j_call: TRBJ2-3

cdr3_aa: ASSHRGTGAETQY
v_call: TRBV11-3
j_call: TRBJ2-5

cdr3_aa: ASRRPMGHEKLF
v_call: TRBV6-1
j_call: TRBJ1-4

cdr3_aa: ASSFLANSNQPQH
v_call: TRBV6-2/TRBV6-3
j_call: TRBJ1-5

cdr3_aa: ASSPRYWEAPTDTQY
v_call: TRBV7-2
j_call: TRBJ2-3

cdr3_aa: AWRGQQYTEAF
v_call: TRBV30
j_call: TRBJ1-1

cdr3_aa: ASSMGSFTYEQY
v_call: TRBV19
j_call: TRBJ2-7

cdr3_aa: SVAINYGYT
v_call: TRBV20-1
j_call: TRBJ1-2

cdr3_aa: ASSEDRGGNQPQH
v_call: TRBV6-1
j_call: TRBJ1-5

cdr3_aa: ASSSGLTNTEAF
v_call: TRBV19
j_call: TRBJ1-1

cdr3_aa: ASSYGRLATNEQY
v_call: TRBV12-3/TRBV12-4
j_call: TRBJ2-7

cdr3_aa: ASSLDGVSGRNEQF
v_call: TRBV7-7
j_call: TRBJ2-1

cdr3_aa: ASRQSNSGNTIY
v_call: TRBV6-2/TRBV6-3
j_call: TRBJ1-3

cdr3_aa: ASSLGLIAGDTYNEQF
v_call: TRBV5-1
j_call: TRBJ2-1

cdr3_aa: ASSSPPKTHEQY
v_call: TRBV28
j_call: TRBJ2-7

cdr3_aa: ASSLYVGRRQEQY
v_call: TRBV5-1
j_call: TRBJ2-7

cdr3_aa: ASSLPGQVETQY
v_call: TRBV28
j_call: TRBJ2-5

cdr3_aa: SARGRTAGERTYNEQF
v_call: TRBV20-1
j_call: TRBJ2-1

cdr3_aa: ASSYLSSNEQF
v_call: TRBV6-5
j_call: TRBJ2-1

cdr3_aa: ASSFSGDSYEQY
v_call: TRBV12-3/TRBV12-4
j_call: TRBJ2-7

cdr3_aa: ASSPRDSPSGNYNEQF
v_call: TRBV3-1
j_call: TRBJ2-1

cdr3_aa: ASSPEGQPHNYGHT
v_call: TRBV5-1
j_call: TRBJ1-2

cdr3_aa: ASSNSPPSRTGAEKLF
v_call: TRBV18
j_call: TRBJ1-4

cdr3_aa: ASSTSGGMVNEQF
v_call: TRBV28
j_call: TRBJ2-1